This note documents a single T cell receptor (beta chain) sequence. The antigen remains unidentified. The CDR3 extends over 14 amino acids. The germline V gene encodes CDR1 MNHEY and CDR2 SVGAGI. Trimming cost V 2 bases and J 6 bases, with 13 bases left between them. The repertoire was sequenced with immunoSEQ multiplex PCR; TCRdb's copy has only in-frame clones and lacks some. The sample yields about 2,200,000 clones, 93% seen once. The source of the sample is a study of shared clonotypes between healthy human individuals. Whole-study findings and limits: The study generally estimated greater richness for naive than memory subsets. Rarefaction demonstrated incomplete sorted-subset sequencing despite large depth. For naive CD4 cells, roughly 4.8% of clonotypes were shared across a few donors.

Positively selected for CCR7, the CD45RO-negative cells used as naive CD8 cells excluded terminally differentiated effector memory CD45RA+ cells. The V and J genes are TRBV6-5 and TRBJ1-2; D unclear. The TCR sequence derives from a man between 18 and 29 years old in good health. Some clones in this sample may be carry-over from other donors' samples. The sequencing input was naive CD8+ T cells from PBMCs. The CDR3 nucleotides are TGTGCCAGCAGTTACCGACGGCAGGCCGATGGCTACACCTTC. Translation: CASSYRRQADGYTF.